These 3 T cell receptor beta chains originate from one sample sequenced in a study of technical replicates of blood from a few donors. Assay used: immunoSEQ multiplex PCR; TCRdb lists only in-frame clones, some missing. The table shows around 80,000 clones, with more than 85% occurring only once. Material: T cells isolated from PBMCs. The receptor source for this set is a human donor in good health.

The chain joins TRBV5-1 to TRBJ2-5, with D uncertain. Per germline, CDR1 SGHRS and CDR2 YFSETQ. There are 14 residues in the CDR3. Trimming took 1 base from V and 5 from J, leaving 12 bases between them. CDR3 protein: CASSLLYSWETQYF. CDR3 DNA sequence: TGCGCCAGCAGCTTGCTTTACTCGTGGGAGACCCAGTACTTC.

This clone was observed a few times. CDR3 DNA sequence: TGTGCCAGCAGCCAAGAGTCATCGTACAGCACTGAAGCTTTCTTT. Its protein product is CASSQESSYSTEAFF. This rearrangement joins TRBV4-2 to TRBJ1-1; D remains unclear. The CDR3 extends over 15 amino acids. Germline CDR1 is LGHNA and CDR2 is YNFKEQ. The V and J ends lost 0 bases and 4 bases respectively, with 12 bases between them.

The chain carries TRBV5-1 and TRBJ1-2, with 9 bases lining up with TRBD1. The CDR3 sequence is 14 residues long. V shed 4 bases and J 13 bases; nucleotides not matched to a gene: 14. Germline V gene lookup returns CDR1 SGHRS and CDR2 YFSETQ. The chain's CDR3 is CASSRGQGHPGGTF. The CDR3 DNA follows: TGCGCCAGCAGCCGGGGACAGGGACACCCCGGCGGCACCTTC.